This T cell receptor beta chain was sequenced during a study of blood T cell repertoires in COVID-19. In the study overall: Samples taken during acute and convalescent COVID-19 were collected in the United States, Italy and Spain. T cells, B-cell-depleted T cells, or PBMCs provided the cDNA or gDNA that served as material.

V lost 6 bases to trimming and J lost 6 bases, with 22 bases between them. The CDR3 loop spans 15 amino acids. The germline gives CDR1 SGHRS, CDR2 YFSETQ. In the study's own analysis: The assay estimated nucleated cells by amplifying reference gene primers. Libraries were prepared by immunoSEQ multiplex PCR; TCRdb keeps only in-frame clonotypes and omits some of them. V, J and clone size are taken as reported in that table, and D and trimming were inferred from the DNA itself. The profile shows some 140,000 clones, roughly 80% of them singletons. This clonotype was sampled from an elderly man with acute or convalescent COVID-19. J is TRBJ2-7 and V is TRBV5-1; D might be TRBD1 (8 bases). The sequenced material came from peripheral blood. DNA for the CDR3: TGCGCCAGCACCCCCGGGGGGACAGGCTCTAGCGAGCAGTACTTC. This sequence encodes CASTPGGTGSSEQYF. Together with reference TRBV5-1 and TRBJ2-7, the CDR3 gives the full variable domain: KAGVTQTPRYLIKTRGQQVTLSCSPISGHRSVSWYQQTPGQGLQFLFEYFSETQRNKGNFPGRFSGRQFSNSRSEMNVSTLELGDSALYLCASTPGGTGSSEQYFGPGTRLTVT.